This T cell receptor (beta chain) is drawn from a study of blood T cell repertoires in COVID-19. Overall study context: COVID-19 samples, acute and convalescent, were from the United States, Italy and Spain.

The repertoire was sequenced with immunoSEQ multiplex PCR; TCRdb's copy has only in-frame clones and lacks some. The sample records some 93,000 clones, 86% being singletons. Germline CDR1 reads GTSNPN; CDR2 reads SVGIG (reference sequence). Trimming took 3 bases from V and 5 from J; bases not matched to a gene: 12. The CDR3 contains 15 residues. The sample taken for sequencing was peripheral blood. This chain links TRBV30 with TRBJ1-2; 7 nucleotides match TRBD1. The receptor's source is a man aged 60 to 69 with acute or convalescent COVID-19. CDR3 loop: CAWSAGQSVKYGYTF. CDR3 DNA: TGTGCCTGGAGCGCGGGACAGTCAGTGAAGTATGGCTACACCTTC.